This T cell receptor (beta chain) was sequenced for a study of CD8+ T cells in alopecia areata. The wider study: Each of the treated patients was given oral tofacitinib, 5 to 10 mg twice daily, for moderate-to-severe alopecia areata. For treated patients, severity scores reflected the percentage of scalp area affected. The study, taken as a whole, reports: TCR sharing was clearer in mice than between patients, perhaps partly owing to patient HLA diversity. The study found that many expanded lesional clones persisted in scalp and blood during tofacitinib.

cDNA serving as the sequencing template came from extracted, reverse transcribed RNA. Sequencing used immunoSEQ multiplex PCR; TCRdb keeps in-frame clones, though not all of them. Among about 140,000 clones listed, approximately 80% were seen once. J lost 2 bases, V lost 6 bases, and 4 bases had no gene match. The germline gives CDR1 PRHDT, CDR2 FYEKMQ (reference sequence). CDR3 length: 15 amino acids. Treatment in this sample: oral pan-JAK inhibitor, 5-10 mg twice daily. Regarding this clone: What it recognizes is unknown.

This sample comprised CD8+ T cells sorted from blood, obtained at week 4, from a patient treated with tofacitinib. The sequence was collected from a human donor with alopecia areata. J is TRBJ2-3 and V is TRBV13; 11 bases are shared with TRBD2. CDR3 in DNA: TGTGCCAGCAGTCATAGCGGGGGGGTCACAGATACGCAGTATTTT. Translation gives CASSHSGGVTDTQYF.